This record looks at one T cell receptor (beta chain) sequence and its context. The target antigen is unknown. This CDR3 has 15 residues. V lost 3 bases, J lost 2 bases, and 11 bases lay in between. From germline, CDR1 is MNHEY and CDR2 SMNVEV (reference sequence). The data were obtained in a study of blood T cells in healthy people across ages. Findings of the study overall: Unsorted PBMCs prevented conclusive naive versus antigen-experienced comparison.

Researchers isolated at least 7 million PBMCs per sample. Then a second PCR, running about 6 to 12 cycles, was carried out with a sample-barcoded 5' primer and a J-beta primer mix. Each cDNA was tagged by a template-switch adaptor containing 12 random nucleotides. TCRdb called the 5' RACE reads again in MiXCR, with one record for every CDR3 protein. Of some 1.5 million distinct CDR3 sequences detected, under 30% appear once; the ten largest clones hold about 7.7%. This clonotype was sampled from a woman aged 30 to 39 in good health. V gene TRBV27 combines with J gene TRBJ1-3; D gene ambiguous. Source material: blood. CDR3 protein: CASSFSRSPGNTIYF. The CDR3 DNA sequence: TGTGCCAGCAGTTTTTCCAGGTCCCCTGGAAACACCATATATTTT.